Shown below are 13 T cell receptor beta chains from a single sample sequenced in a study of OX40 agonist ivuxolimab in advanced cancers. The data were produced by immunoSEQ multiplex PCR, yet TCRdb's version contains in-frame clones alone and is incomplete. This table holds tens of thousands of clones, 84% found once. The sample here was CD4+ or CD8+ T cells sorted from blood, taken in a trial of the OX40 agonist ivuxolimab. Receptors were obtained from an adult with an advanced solid tumor such as melanoma, head and neck, liver or kidney cancer.

This chain joins TRBV10-3 and TRBJ2-5; D possibly matches TRBD1 or TRBD2 (5 bases each). CDR3 length: 14 amino acids. The V gene's germline CDR1 is ENHRY and CDR2 SYGVKD. Trimming took 10 bases from V and 0 from J, leaving 15 bases between them. CDR3 region: CATSRDHYQETQYF. CDR3 DNA: TGTGCCACCTCACGGGACCACTACCAAGAGACCCAGTACTTC.

This clone was observed a few times. The chain joins TRBV7-9 to TRBJ2-1; a possible D gene is TRBD2 (6 bases). Germline V gene sequence: CDR1 SEHNR, CDR2 FQNEAQ (reference sequence). V was pared by 5 bases and J by 5 bases, with 19 bases between. The CDR3 runs 16 residues. The CDR3 region is CASSPPLHSGNNEQFF. The CDR3 DNA follows: TGTGCCAGCAGCCCCCCCTTGCATAGCGGAAACAATGAGCAGTTCTTC. Using reference TRBV7-9 and TRBJ2-1 for the parts outside the CDR3, the full variable domain is DTGVSQNPRHKITKRGQNVTFRCDPISEHNRLYWYRQTLGQGPEFLTYFQNEAQLEKSRLLSDRFSAERPKGSFSTLEIQRTEQGDSAMYLCASSPPLHSGNNEQFFGPGTRLTVL.

This chain joins TRBV27 and TRBJ2-7; D is uncertain. V lost 3 bases to trimming and J lost 6 bases, with 9 bases between them. Germline V CDR1 and CDR2: MNHEY, SMNVEV (reference sequence). CDR3 length: 12 amino acids. Here the CDR3 reads CASSFRPSEQYF. DNA of the CDR3: TGTGCCAGCAGTTTCAGGCCGTCCGAGCAGTACTTC.

This chain uses TRBV30 with TRBJ1-2, with D possibly being TRBD1 (5 bases). Germline loops: CDR1 GTSNPN, CDR2 SVGIG (reference sequence). V was cut by 4 bases and J by 6 bases, with 12 bases left in between. This CDR3 contains 12 residues. The DNA for the CDR3 is TGTGCCTGGACCGGGGGAAGGCATGGCTACACCTTC. This encodes CAWTGGRHGYTF.

This chain links TRBV18 with TRBJ1-1; D gene ambiguous. The V end lost 4 bases, the J end lost 1 base, and 10 bases lay between the germline ends. Germline V gives CDR1 KGHSH, CDR2 LQKENI. The CDR3 length is 14 residues. CDR3 sequence reads: CASSLAGRNTEAFF. DNA of the CDR3: TGTGCCAGCTCACTAGCTGGGAGGAACACTGAAGCTTTCTTT.

CDR3 nucleotides: TGTGCCAGCAGCTTTGGGGCTTCCGGGACCGGGGAGCTGTTTTTT. Protein: CASSFGASGTGELFF. The V and J genes are TRBV5-4 and TRBJ2-2; D might be TRBD1 (5 bases). With 2 bases removed from V and 5 bases from J, the gap between germline ends came to 13 bases. Germline assignment: CDR1 SGHNT and CDR2 YYREEE (reference sequence). The CDR3 contains 15 residues.

The DNA for the CDR3 is TGTGCCAGCAGCCCCGGACAGGGCGGGCAGCCCCAGCATTTT. This translates into CASSPGQGGQPQHF. The chain is built from TRBV7-9 and TRBJ1-5; TRBD1 aligns across 8 bases. With 5 bases clipped from V and 7 bases from J, the junction kept 7 bases outside the gene matches. Per the germline V gene, CDR1 is SEHNR and CDR2 is FQNEAQ (reference sequence). This CDR3 comprises 14 residues.

This sequence joins TRBV5-1 and TRBJ2-2; 8 nucleotides match TRBD2. The ends lost 4 bases at V and 7 bases at J; junction bases unmatched: 12. The CDR3 extends over 16 amino acids. Per the germline V gene, CDR1 is SGHRS and CDR2 is YFSETQ. CDR3 in amino acids: CASSVMGAGENGELFF. CDR3 coding DNA: TGCGCCAGCAGCGTGATGGGAGCGGGAGAAAACGGGGAGCTGTTTTTT. Using reference TRBV5-1 and TRBJ2-2 for the parts outside the CDR3, the full variable domain is KAGVTQTPRYLIKTRGQQVTLSCSPISGHRSVSWYQQTPGQGLQFLFEYFSETQRNKGNFPGRFSGRQFSNSRSEMNVSTLELGDSALYLCASSVMGAGENGELFFGEGSRLTVL.

For this clone: The junction does not match germline at one end; this may be a read error. The V gene is TRBV10-3, the J gene TRBJ1-2; D possibly corresponds to TRBD1 (6 bases). CDR1 is ENHRY and CDR2 is SYGVKD in the germline V gene. This CDR3 is built from 14 residues. Here the CDR3 reads CAISESSPVSGDNF. Here the CDR3 DNA reads TGTGCCATCAGTGAGTCGTCGCCTGTCTCAGGGGACAACTTC.

The chain has TRBV6-1 and TRBJ2-7, with D perhaps TRBD1 (6 bases). The germline V gene encodes CDR1 MNHNS and CDR2 SASEGT. This CDR3 contains 14 residues. The V gene lost 2 bases and the J gene lost 0 bases, with 8 bases spanning the gap. The CDR3 reads CASSERRGSYEQYF. DNA for the CDR3: TGTGCCAGCAGTGAACGCAGGGGCTCCTACGAGCAGTACTTC.

The chain employs TRBV12-5 and TRBJ1-1; maybe TRBD1 (5 bases). Germline loops: CDR1 LGHNT, CDR2 FRNRAP. The length of the CDR3 is 16 residues. Trimming removed 5 bases at V and 4 bases at J, with 20 bases between. CDR3 protein: CASGREGSPGGTEAFF. The DNA of the CDR3 is TGTGCTAGTGGTCGGGAGGGTTCCCCTGGGGGCACTGAAGCTTTCTTT.

The genes are TRBV15 and TRBJ2-1; D is ambiguous. Trimming left V 0 bases short and J 9 bases short, with 15 bases between. The CDR3 is made up of 15 amino acids. Germline V lookup: CDR1 LNHNV, CDR2 YYDKDF (reference sequence). CDR3 loop: CATSREFSGYGEQFF. The CDR3 nucleotides read TGTGCCACCAGCAGAGAGTTTTCGGGTTATGGTGAGCAGTTCTTC.

The CDR3 region is CASSQTGTENTGELFF. The CDR3 nucleotides read TGTGCCAGCAGCCAAACCGGGACAGAGAACACCGGGGAGCTGTTTTTT. The rearrangement uses TRBV7-9 and TRBJ2-2, with 7 bases fitting TRBD1. This CDR3 region has 16 residues. The germline V gene has CDR1 SEHNR and CDR2 FQNEAQ (reference sequence). J gave up 1 base and V 5 bases, and 7 bases lay outside the gene matches.